Presented here are 4 T cell receptor beta chains from one specimen sequenced in a study of T cells in pancreatic ductal adenocarcinoma. The assay was immunoSEQ multiplex PCR, and TCRdb's table has in-frame clones only and misses some. The table includes roughly 100,000 clones, about 95% detected once. Surgery without prior neoadjuvant therapy was the treatment of the selected pancreatic ductal adenocarcinoma patients. Input material: PBMCs. The receptors originated from a human donor with pancreatic ductal adenocarcinoma.

V usage is TRBV2 and J usage is TRBJ1-2, with D unclear. The V end lost 4 bases, the J end lost 4 bases, and 10 bases lay between the germline ends. The CDR3 loop spans 13 amino acids. CDR1 and CDR2 (germline): SNHLY, FYNNEI. CDR3 protein: CASSGGGTYGYTF. The CDR3 nucleotides read TGTGCCAGCAGTGGTGGCGGAACCTATGGCTACACCTTC.

V is TRBV27 and J is TRBJ2-2, with 8 bases identical to TRBD1. Trimming cost V 3 bases and J 3 bases; bases outside gene matches: 12. Germline V CDR1 and CDR2: MNHEY, SMNVEV (reference sequence). The CDR3 runs to 18 residues. CDR3 coding DNA: TGTGCCAGCAGTTTCCCGACCGACAGGGGTGGAGACACCGGGGAGCTGTTTTTT. As protein: CASSFPTDRGGDTGELFF.

This clone was seen a handful of times. This sequence joins TRBV27 and TRBJ2-7, with 7 bases matching TRBD1. This CDR3 is built from 14 residues. V dropped 5 bases and J dropped 0; count of bases not matched to a gene: 4. Germline CDR1 is MNHEY and CDR2 is SMNVEV (reference sequence). CDR3 amino acids: CASSTDRFSYEQYF. In DNA, the CDR3 is TGTGCCAGCAGTACGGACAGGTTCTCCTACGAGCAGTACTTC.

This rearrangement joins TRBV9 to TRBJ2-1; TRBD2 matches 10 bases. The trim removed 3 bases at V and 8 bases at J, leaving 5 bases unmatched. Per germline, CDR1 SGDLS and CDR2 YYNGEE. This CDR3 has 14 residues. DNA for the CDR3: TGTGCCAGCAGCGCTAGCGGGAGATCGGATGAGCAGTTCTTC. This sequence encodes CASSASGRSDEQFF.